Shown below are 10 T cell receptor beta chains from a single sample sequenced in a study of tumor-infiltrating lymphocytes in primary liver carcinoma (TCRdb year 2017). Total RNA and DNA were co-extracted without cell sorting from about 19-30 mg of bulk tissue using the AllPrep DNA/RNA mini kit. The run used an Illumina HiSeq 2500. Using a constant-region primer and ProtoScript II reverse transcriptase, TCRbeta-specific cDNA was reverse-transcribed from 500 ng total RNA. The TCRbeta libraries were prepared through three rounds of nested multiplex PCR following a slightly modified ARM-PCR procedure. Multiplex TRBV1-TRBV30 forward primers and a Cbeta reverse primer were used in the first two PCR rounds, each of which was run for around 10 cycles. TCRdb cleaned the public reads at Q25 with fastp, built clones with MiXCR and kept in-frame beta chains. Each entry is one CDR3 protein sequence, shown with its most common DNA and genes. The sample table records about 54,000 distinct CDR3 sequences; 70% to 85% of these occur just once. The top ten constitute roughly 25% of the sample.

Specimen: liver tumor tissue from sampling region 2. The cell subset or site label, as the study defines it: tumor region T2, inferior pole. Receptors originate from a man aged 35 to 55 with primary liver carcinoma and hepatitis B virus infection.

This clonotype has just one count. No conserved phenylalanine or tryptophan is present at the end of the CDR3, so a read error is the likely explanation. The chain employs TRBV11-1 and TRBJ2-7; no clear D gene. This CDR3 has 13 residues. The germline V gene has CDR1 SGHAT and CDR2 FQDESV (reference sequence). The CDR3 DNA reads TGTGCCGGCAGCTTACTCGGACCCTACAAGCAGTACATC. This translates into CAGSLLGPYKQYI.

On this clonotype itself: One end of the junction fails to match germline, which may point to a read error. The gene calls are TRBV4-1 and TRBJ1-1, with D maybe TRBD1 (5 bases). This CDR3 is built from 15 residues. Germline V lookup: CDR1 MGHRA, CDR2 YSYEKL. The CDR3: CASSSGGGGNTEALF. CDR3 nucleotides: TGCGCCAGCAGCAGCGGGGGAGGTGGGAACACTGAAGCTCTCTTT.

The V call is TRBV4-1, the J call TRBJ2-7, with TRBD1 matching over 7 bases. Germline V CDR1 and CDR2: MGHRA, YSYEKL. This CDR3 spans 16 amino acids. Trimming at V came to 7 bases and at J to 2 bases, leaving 14 bases not matched to a gene. CDR3 protein: CASNQALGTAAYEQYF. For the CDR3, the DNA is TGCGCCAGCAACCAGGCCCTCGGGACAGCAGCCTACGAGCAGTACTTC.

As concerns this clonotype: An end of the junction differs from the germline gene, which may be a read error. The chain recombines TRBV5-5 with TRBJ2-2; D perhaps matches TRBD1 (6 bases). The CDR3 extends over 15 amino acids. Per the germline V gene, CDR1 is SGHKS and CDR2 is YYEKEE (reference sequence). CDR3 bases: TGTACCAGCAGCTTGTCAGGGGAACACACAGGGGAGCTGTTTTTT. The encoded protein is CTSSLSGEHTGELFF.

This clonotype is medium-sized (0.01 to 0.1%) in the sample. The CDR3 loop reads CASSLGPWREEADTQYF. For the CDR3, the DNA is TGTGCCAGCAGCTTAGGGCCGTGGCGGGAGGAGGCAGATACGCAGTATTTT. The chain uses TRBV11-2 and TRBJ2-3, with 8 positions matching TRBD2. V lost 1 base to trimming and J lost 4 bases; unmatched junction nucleotides: 10. CDR1 SGHAT and CDR2 FQNNGV come from the germline V gene. CDR3 length: 17 amino acids.

Concerning this clonotype: One junction end disagrees with the germline gene, perhaps due to a read error. The chain recombines TRBV9 with TRBJ2-5; possibly TRBD2 for D (6 bases). The CDR3 is made up of 14 amino acids. Germline V gives CDR1 SGDLS, CDR2 YYNGEE. CDR3 protein: CASSVGLREETQHF. As DNA, the CDR3 is TGTGCCAGCAGCGTAGGCTTAAGGGAGGAGACCCAGCACTTC.

This clonotype came up once. The junction does not match germline at one end; this may be a read error. The genes are TRBV6-5 and TRBJ1-3; no firm D call. Germline V gene lookup returns CDR1 MNHEY and CDR2 SVGAGI. The CDR3 sequence is 15 residues long. This CDR3 reads CVSSFGASSGNTIYF. The CDR3 coding sequence is TGTGTCAGCAGTTTTGGAGCCAGCTCTGGAAACACCATATATTTT.

A remark on this clonotype: The final CDR3 position lacks the conserved phenylalanine or tryptophan, pointing to a likely read error. This rearrangement joins TRBV29-1 to TRBJ2-1, with a weak D call TRBD2 (5 bases). This CDR3 is 13 amino acids long. From germline, CDR1 is SQVTM and CDR2 ANQGSEA. CDR3 DNA sequence: TGTAGCGTTGAAGAGACCATTGGCAATGAGCAGTTCATC. This encodes CSVEETIGNEQFI.

This clonotype has only a few counts. Lacking the conserved final phenylalanine or tryptophan, this CDR3 likely reflects a read error. The chain joins TRBV11-1 to TRBJ2-1; tentative D call: TRBD2 (6 bases). The CDR3 has 17 amino acids. The germline V gene encodes CDR1 SGHAT and CDR2 FQDESV (reference sequence). V lost 5 bases to trimming and J lost 5 bases, with 22 bases between them. CDR3 nucleotide sequence: TGTGCCAGCAGCCTGGGACTGACGGGAGAAGTTGACAATGAGCAGTTCATC. It is translated as CASSLGLTGEVDNEQFI.

This clonotype has only one observation. One end of the junction varies from germline; a read error may be responsible. The chain links TRBV5-1 to TRBJ1-3; 8 bases line up with TRBD1. The CDR3 runs to 17 residues. Germline V gives CDR1 SGHRS, CDR2 YFSETQ. The DNA for the CDR3 is TGCGCCAGCAGCCCAACCAGGACAGGGAGCTCTAGAAACACCATATATTTT. Translated, it gives CASSPTRTGSSRNTIYF.